This entry concerns a single T cell receptor beta chain. Germline V gene data show CDR1 as DFQATT and CDR2 as SNEGSKA (reference sequence). The CDR3 consists of 16 residues. V was cut by 3 bases and J by 5 bases, with 20 bases left in between. The entry originates in a study of CD8 T cells in Susac syndrome. When the RNA was reverse transcribed, random hexamers were used with an input of about 0.45 to 1 ug. TCR beta CDR3 was amplified by immunoSEQ covering 54 Vbeta and 13 Jbeta. TCRdb passed the immunoSEQ multiplex PCR reads through MiXCR, listing each CDR3 protein once. Of some 150,000 distinct CDR3 sequences listed, over 85% are singletons. Negative isolation was applied to CD8+ and CD4+ T cells, and FACS enrichment was applied to TEMRA cells.

The rearrangement uses TRBV20-1 and TRBJ1-5; TRBD1 might be the D (5 bases). This clonotype was obtained from a human donor in good health. The sample consisted of CD8+ T cells from PBMCs. Here the CDR3 reads CSARRRGSGPHQPQHF. The DNA for the CDR3 is TGCAGTGCTAGGAGACGTGGTTCAGGGCCCCATCAGCCCCAGCATTTT.